The following is a TCR beta chain sequence with its context. Its antigen is currently unknown. The CDR3 runs 15 residues. CDR1 MGHDK and CDR2 SYGVNS come from the germline V gene. V lost 5 bases to trimming and J lost 7 bases; unmatched junction nucleotides: 10. Amplified regions were TCR beta CDR3 sequences from RNA transcripts. During a first-round RT-PCR of the TCR CDR3, the HTBI primer set was used. TCRdb used MiXCR to reprocess the multiplex PCR reads, holding one entry per CDR3 protein. This sample has over 700,000 distinct CDR3 sequences; about 38% occur once, and the top ten carry 8.9%. Graves' hyperthyroidism is called stable when ophthalmopathy does not progress within 18 months. From more than 9.5 ml of fresh peripheral blood, PBMCs were isolated. These data come from a study of T cells in Graves' hyperthyroidism and ophthalmopathy. Study results and caveats: Prediction of ophthalmopathy progression came a median approximately 6.6 months pre-onset. Appearing also in blood were most of the thyroid clonotypes expanded above 0.001.

The V gene is TRBV25-1, the J gene TRBJ2-7, with TRBD1 matching 11 bases. This sequence originates from a man younger than 30 with Graves' hyperthyroidism. Sequences were obtained from blood. CDR3 amino acids: CASSPSGTGGKEQYF. The CDR3 DNA is TGTGCCAGCAGTCCGTCCGGGACAGGGGGGAAAGAGCAGTACTTC.